The rows below give T cell receptor beta chains drawn from one sample of a study of graft-versus-host responses after intestinal transplantation. These receptors lack a known antigen. Assay used: immunoSEQ multiplex PCR; TCRdb lists only in-frame clones, some missing. The sample holds tens of thousands of clones; roughly four fifths are singletons and the top ten take 17%. Sequenced here: unstimulated CD8+ T cells sorted from spleen or lymph node cells, sampled before intestinal transplant. These receptors were taken from a human donor who received an intestinal transplant. CDR3s leave out the opening cysteine and the closing phenylalanine or tryptophan. A D gene is named only where the DNA matches it firmly.

TRBV7-6	-	14	TRBJ2-7	ASSPRIKTYTYEQY
TRBV7-9	-	11	TRBJ2-7	ASSLDRFYEQY
TRBV5-6	TRBD1	12	TRBJ2-5	ASSPTGGEETQY
TRBV7-8	-	13	TRBJ1-5	ASSLWGVGNQPQH
TRBV30	TRBD2	13	TRBJ2-7	AWTRATSGSYEQY
TRBV28	-	13	TRBJ2-3	ASSLMQRSTDTQY
TRBV29-1	-	11	TRBJ1-1	SVVHTLNTEAF
TRBV9	-	14	TRBJ2-2	ASSYQQTANTGELF
TRBV6-6	-	11	TRBJ1-1	ASSYGGDTEAF
TRBV6-1	-	9	TRBJ2-7	ASRSSYEQY
TRBV11-2	TRBD2	14	TRBJ2-2	ASSIKLGRDTGELF
TRBV7-9	-	11	TRBJ2-3	ASSPPLAYTQY
TRBV5-6	-	13	TRBJ1-5	ASSSAPDGYQPQH
TRBV4-1	TRBD1	14	TRBJ2-7	ASSQGLGQGTYEQY
TRBV6-5	TRBD1	13	TRBJ1-4	ASSYTGGENEKLF
TRBV20-1	-	8	TRBJ2-3	SALFYTQY
TRBV4-1	-	13	TRBJ1-2	ASSQVLGGDYGYT
TRBV21-1	-	14	TRBJ2-5	ASSKYGLAGRETQY
TRBV6-6	-	13	TRBJ1-4	ASSYSPATNEKLF
TRBV5-1	-	14	TRBJ2-7	ASSPPTTYGSYEQY
TRBV23-1	-	11	TRBJ2-7	ASSHGQGGEQY
TRBV6-1	TRBD1	11	TRBJ2-7	ASHEGAGYEQY
TRBV5-5	-	14	TRBJ1-1	ASSLVFGTRNTEAF
TRBV7-2	-	12	TRBJ2-7	ASSPSGIVDEQY
TRBV25-1	TRBD1	15	TRBJ2-6	ASSTGTVPPGANVLT
TRBV7-8	-	13	TRBJ1-3	ASSSQGDSGNTIY
TRBV5-1	TRBD1	11	TRBJ1-1	ASPEDRTSEAF
TRBV6-5	TRBD2	12	TRBJ2-1	ASSYSGTSYEQF
TRBV6-6	-	12	TRBJ1-2	ASSLKDGNYGYT
TRBV5-6	TRBD1	12	TRBJ1-2	ASSPGQGIYGYT
TRBV6-1	-	11	TRBJ2-5	ASTPFNGETQY
TRBV11-1	TRBD2	14	TRBJ2-3	ASTLAGGPSTDTQY
TRBV18	TRBD1	18	TRBJ2-7	ASSRFSGTGGESLAYEQY
TRBV28	TRBD2	16	TRBJ2-7	ATHRGGWLAGRNYEQY
TRBV30	TRBD1	12	TRBJ1-1	AWSVGTGGTEAF
TRBV2	-	12	TRBJ1-3	ASSDREAGNTIY
TRBV5-1	-	11	TRBJ2-1	ASSPLGYNEQF
TRBV27	TRBD2	13	TRBJ2-1	ASTSGNPSYNEQF
TRBV10-1	TRBD1	14	TRBJ2-7	ASSESKTGDFYEQY
TRBV4-1	TRBD1	12	TRBJ1-1	ASSQDRVNTEAF
TRBV2	TRBD2	11	TRBJ2-7	ASSVSGRAEQY
TRBV4-1	-	12	TRBJ2-5	AGSQETVRETQY
TRBV27	TRBD2	14	TRBJ2-7	ASSFGGLAGTYEQY
TRBV2	TRBD1	10	TRBJ1-6	ARGQGSSPLH
TRBV5-5	TRBD1	16	TRBJ1-2	ASSPRQGAVGLSYGYT
TRBV4-2	TRBD1	12	TRBJ1-2	ASSQPGQGNGYT
TRBV4-1	TRBD1	13	TRBJ1-5	ASSQDRGGPQPQH
TRBV7-6	-	12	TRBJ1-1	ASSLRGMGTEAF
TRBV2	TRBD1	12	TRBJ2-7	ASSTGGFTYEQY
TRBV11-1	-	14	TRBJ1-5	ASSHPRAGTNQPQH
TRBV5-1	TRBD1	12	TRBJ2-2	ASSLGTGAGELF
TRBV7-2	-	15	TRBJ2-3	ASSLPRGHTSTDTQY
TRBV5-6	TRBD1	13	TRBJ2-3	ASSFGQGVTDTQY
TRBV11-2	-	12	TRBJ1-1	ASSLEVGGTEAF
TRBV10-2	-	11	TRBJ1-2	ASSEGRNYGYT
TRBV6-5	-	14	TRBJ2-1	ASSYLRGSSYNEQF
TRBV5-4	-	10	TRBJ2-5	ASSNPRETQY
TRBV6-5	-	12	TRBJ2-1	ASSAPGSHNEQF
TRBV2	TRBD1	16	TRBJ2-1	ASSEVGLKGQGANEQF
TRBV2	TRBD2	15	TRBJ2-1	ASSDPLAGDSYNEQF